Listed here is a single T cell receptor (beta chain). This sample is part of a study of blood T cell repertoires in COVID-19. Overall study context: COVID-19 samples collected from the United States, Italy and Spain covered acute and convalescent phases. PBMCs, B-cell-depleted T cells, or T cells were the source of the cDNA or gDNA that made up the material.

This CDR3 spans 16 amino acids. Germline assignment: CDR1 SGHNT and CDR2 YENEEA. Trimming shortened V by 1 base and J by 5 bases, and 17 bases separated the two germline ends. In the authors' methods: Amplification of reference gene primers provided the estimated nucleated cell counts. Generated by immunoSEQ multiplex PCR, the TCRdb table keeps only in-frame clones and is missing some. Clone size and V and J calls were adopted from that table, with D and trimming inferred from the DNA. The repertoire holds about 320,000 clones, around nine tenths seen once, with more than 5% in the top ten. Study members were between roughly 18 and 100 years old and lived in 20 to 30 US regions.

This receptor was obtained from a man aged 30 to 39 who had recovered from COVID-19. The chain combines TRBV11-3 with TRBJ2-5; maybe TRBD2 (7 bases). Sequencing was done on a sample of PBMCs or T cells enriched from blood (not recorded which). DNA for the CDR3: TGTGCCAGCAGCTTAGTAGGGGGGGGGCCTCGGGAGACCCAGTACTTC. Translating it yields CASSLVGGGPRETQYF.